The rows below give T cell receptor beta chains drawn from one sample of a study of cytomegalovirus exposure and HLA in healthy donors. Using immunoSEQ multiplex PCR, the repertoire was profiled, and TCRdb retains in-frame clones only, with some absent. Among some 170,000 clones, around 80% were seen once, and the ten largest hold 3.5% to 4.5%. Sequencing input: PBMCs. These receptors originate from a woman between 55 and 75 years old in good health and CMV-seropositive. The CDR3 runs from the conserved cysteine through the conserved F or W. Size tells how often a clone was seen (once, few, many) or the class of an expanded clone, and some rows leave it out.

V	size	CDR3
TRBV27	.	CASSFLAGGPDSFF
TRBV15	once	CATSRKRGIGTDTQYF
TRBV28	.	CASSPTGMNQPQHF
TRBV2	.	CASSELLSGGPGQFF
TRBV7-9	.	CASSSYDRLAGYTF
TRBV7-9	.	CASSPRGGTGGNEQFF
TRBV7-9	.	CASSRQQAKNSQYF
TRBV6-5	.	CASSYARGHYGYTF
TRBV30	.	CAWTGQANYGYTF
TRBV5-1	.	CASAGQGTDTQYF
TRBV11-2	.	CASSLDTHRGNTIYF